Presented here are 17 T cell receptor beta chains from one specimen sequenced in a study of T cell responses to AZD1222 COVID-19 vaccine. Repertoires were generated with immunoSEQ multiplex PCR, while TCRdb's copy carries only in-frame clones and drops some. The sample lists more than 100,000 clones, about nine tenths occurring once. The input for sequencing was peripheral blood, taken on day 0 of AZD1222 vaccination. The receptors shown here come from an adult in good health.

V usage is TRBV5-1 and J usage is TRBJ1-6; TRBD1 agrees at 9 bases. The CDR3 contains 17 residues. The V gene's germline CDR1 is SGHRS and CDR2 YFSETQ. J lost 5 bases, V lost 3 bases, and 9 bases had no gene match. In DNA, the CDR3 is TGCGCCAGCAGCTCTAGACCGGGACAGGGCGATAATTCACCCCTCCACTTT. It translates to CASSSRPGQGDNSPLHF.

This clone showed up just once. V gene TRBV6-6 combines with J gene TRBJ1-1; TRBD1 is a possible D gene (6 bases). The germline gives CDR1 MNHNY, CDR2 SVGAGI (reference sequence). The CDR3 totals 15 residues. Trimming took 6 bases from V and 1 from J, leaving 15 bases between them. The CDR3 spells CASRRTARQNTEAFF. The CDR3 region has the DNA TGTGCCAGCAGACGGACAGCCCGGCAGAACACTGAAGCTTTCTTT.

The chain recombines TRBV7-6 with TRBJ2-6; tentatively, D is TRBD2 (5 bases). Trimming stripped 1 base from V and 1 base from J, with 8 bases between. This CDR3 is 16 amino acids long. CDR1 and CDR2 (germline): SGHVS, FNYEAQ. This CDR3 is CASSLGAGSGANVLTF. For the CDR3, the DNA is TGTGCCAGCAGCTTAGGTGCGGGTTCTGGGGCCAACGTCCTGACTTTC.

V usage is TRBV19 and J usage is TRBJ1-1, with D tentatively TRBD1 (5 bases). The CDR3 is 14 amino acids. V shed 3 bases and J shed 6 bases, with 14 bases lying between them. Germline V gene data show CDR1 as LNHDA and CDR2 as SQIVND (reference sequence). This CDR3 is CASSIGRADSEAFF. The CDR3 nucleotides read TGTGCCAGTAGTATTGGCAGGGCTGATTCTGAAGCTTTCTTT.

V usage is TRBV7-8 and J usage is TRBJ1-2, with 9 nucleotides matching TRBD1. This CDR3 comprises 14 residues. Germline CDR1 SGHVS, CDR2 FQNEAQ. With V trimmed by 3 bases and J by 3 bases, 2 bases remained unmatched. CDR3 DNA sequence: TGTGCCAGCAGCTTGAGGACAGGGGACTATGGCTACACCTTC. This codes for CASSLRTGDYGYTF.

The J gene is TRBJ1-2, the V gene TRBV7-9, with D possibly matching TRBD1 (5 bases). This CDR3 is built from 15 residues. Germline-derived CDR1 and CDR2 are SEHNR and FQNEAQ (reference sequence). V was clipped by 1 base and J by 2 bases, with 11 bases between them. The CDR3: CASSLGSAGNYGYTF. Written as DNA, the CDR3 is TGTGCCAGCAGCTTAGGGTCGGCAGGGAACTATGGCTACACCTTC.

The V and J genes are TRBV10-3 and TRBJ2-3; D is possibly TRBD1 (7 bases). The V gene lost 7 bases and the J gene lost 5 bases, with 13 bases spanning the gap. Germline CDR1 ENHRY, CDR2 SYGVKD. The CDR3 covers 13 residues. The CDR3 protein is CAITAQGGDTQYF. The CDR3 DNA reads as TGTGCCATCACGGCTCAGGGGGGAGATACGCAGTATTTT.

The chain couples TRBV3-1 (or the pseudogene TRBV3-2) to TRBJ2-5, with D uncertain. Trimming pared 0 bases from V and 5 bases from J, leaving 4 bases between. The germline CDR1 and CDR2 sequences are LGHDT and YNNKEL (reference sequence). There are 12 residues in the CDR3. This CDR3 is CASSQEGETQYF. CDR3 bases: TGTGCCAGCAGCCAAGAAGGTGAGACCCAGTACTTC.

Comment on this clone: Other DNA sequences in this sample translate to the same CDR3. The gene calls are TRBV5-1 and TRBJ2-3; tentatively, D is TRBD1 (5 bases). The CDR3 is made up of 15 amino acids. V lost 1 base and J lost 0, with 9 bases in between. CDR1 SGHRS and CDR2 YFSETQ come from the germline V gene. CDR3: CASSLRGRSTDTQYF. In DNA form, the CDR3 reads TGCGCCAGCAGCTTGAGGGGCAGGAGCACAGATACGCAGTATTTT.

This chain connects TRBV2 to TRBJ1-5; D not certain. The CDR3 runs 15 residues. Looked up from germline, CDR1 is SNHLY and CDR2 is FYNNEI. With 8 bases removed from V and 0 bases from J, the gap between germline ends came to 14 bases. CDR3 sequence: CASSQIRDSNQPQHF. CDR3 nucleotide sequence: TGTGCCAGCTCACAGATACGCGATAGCAATCAGCCCCAGCATTTT.

The rearrangement uses TRBV7-8 and TRBJ2-1; TRBD2 matches 9 bases. The CDR3 is 16 residues long. Germline CDR1 is SGHVS and CDR2 is FQNEAQ. V was clipped by 5 bases and J by 0 bases; unmatched bases: 5. In DNA form, the CDR3 reads TGTGCCAGCAGCGGTCCTAGCGGGGTCTCCTACAATGAGCAGTTCTTC. Amino acids: CASSGPSGVSYNEQFF.

This chain links TRBV9 with TRBJ2-7, with D tentatively TRBD1 or TRBD2 (5 bases each). The germline V gene encodes CDR1 SGDLS and CDR2 YYNGEE. Trimming took 5 bases from V and 2 from J, leaving 14 bases between them. This CDR3 has 14 amino acids. The CDR3 spells CASSGARDPYEQYF. CDR3 coding DNA: TGTGCCAGCAGTGGAGCCCGGGACCCCTACGAGCAGTACTTC.

With regard to this clone: At one end the junction does not follow the germline gene, possibly because of a read error. The chain couples TRBV12-3 or TRBV12-4 to TRBJ2-7; 11 bases are a match to TRBD1. The CDR3 is 12 residues long. The CDR3 reads CASTRTGGIVVF. CDR3 nucleotide sequence: TGTGCCAGCACCCGGACAGGGGGCATCGTAGTCTTC.

This CDR3 reads CASSSPDRGAYNSPLHF. CDR3 bases: TGCGCCAGCAGCTCACCAGACCGGGGGGCCTATAATTCACCCCTCCACTTT. The chain has TRBV5-1 and TRBJ1-6, with D perhaps matching TRBD1 (5 bases). The germline V gene encodes CDR1 SGHRS and CDR2 YFSETQ. The CDR3 is 17 amino acids. V dropped 3 bases and J dropped 2 bases, with 15 bases sitting between them. Based on the CDR3 plus reference TRBV5-1 and TRBJ1-6, the full variable domain is KAGVTQTPRYLIKTRGQQVTLSCSPISGHRSVSWYQQTPGQGLQFLFEYFSETQRNKGNFPGRFSGRQFSNSRSEMNVSTLELGDSALYLCASSSPDRGAYNSPLHFGNGTRLTVT.

This rearrangement joins TRBV4-1 to TRBJ1-6; D gene uncertain. The germline V gene encodes CDR1 MGHRA and CDR2 YSYEKL. The ends were cut back, 4 bases at V and 7 bases at J, with 11 bases in the middle. This CDR3 is 14 amino acids long. CDR3 sequence: CASSLKIENSPLHF. The DNA of the CDR3 is TGCGCCAGCAGCCTAAAGATTGAGAATTCACCCCTCCACTTT.

The V and J genes are TRBV7-6 and TRBJ1-1; maybe TRBD1 (5 bases). This CDR3 region has 13 residues. Germline-derived CDR1 and CDR2 are SGHVS and FNYEAQ. V was pared by 6 bases and J by 5 bases, with 13 bases between. CDR3 region: CASRTTGATEAFF. The CDR3 region has the DNA TGTGCCAGCAGGACAACCGGGGCGACTGAAGCTTTCTTT.

The gene calls are TRBV28 and TRBJ1-4; the D gene is possibly TRBD1 (5 bases). This CDR3 has 14 amino acids. The germline CDR1 and CDR2 sequences are MDHEN and SYDVKM. V lost 2 bases and J lost 8, with 12 bases in between. CDR3 residues: CASSLGGVEEKLFF. In nucleotides, the CDR3 is TGTGCCAGCAGTTTAGGGGGGGTGGAGGAAAAACTGTTTTTT.